The 21 T cell receptor beta chains reported below all come from one sample, sequenced in a study of T cells in Graves' hyperthyroidism and ophthalmopathy. TCR beta CDR3 regions were amplified from RNA. During a first-round RT-PCR of the TCR CDR3, the HTBI primer set was used. Using its own MiXCR run on the multiplex PCR reads, TCRdb lists one record per CDR3 protein. The data contain 550,000 to 700,000 distinct CDR3 sequences, roughly 14% of them singletons. The specimen was blood. All receptors come from a middle-aged woman with Graves' ophthalmopathy.

This clonotype was observed at least ten times. DNA for the CDR3: TGTGCCAGCAGTGAAGCTTCGGGACAGGGGTTGGAGCAGTACTTC. Translating gives CASSEASGQGLEQYF. The chain links TRBV6-1 to TRBJ2-7, with 10 nucleotides matching TRBD1. Germline trimming cut 0 bases from V and 7 bases from J; bases unmatched to any gene: 6. This CDR3 comprises 15 residues. From germline, CDR1 is MNHNS and CDR2 SASEGT.

This clonotype was seen at least ten times. The chain carries TRBV19 and TRBJ2-5; possible D gene TRBD2, 5 bases. Germline assignment: CDR1 LNHDA and CDR2 SQIVND (reference sequence). CDR3 size: 14 residues. The V and J ends lost 5 bases and 0 bases respectively, with 10 bases between them. CDR3 sequence reads: CASSSGEYQETQYF. Written as DNA, the CDR3 is TGTGCCAGTAGTTCCGGGGAGTACCAAGAGACCCAGTACTTC.

This clonotype was seen ten or more times. The genes are TRBV2 and TRBJ2-5; 9 bases are a match to TRBD2. The CDR3 has 17 amino acids. CDR1 is SNHLY and CDR2 is FYNNEI in the germline V gene. With V trimmed by 2 bases and J by 2 bases, 9 bases remained unmatched. CDR3 sequence: CASSERGGRALQETQYF. CDR3 bases: TGTGCCAGCAGTGAACGGGGCGGGAGGGCCTTACAAGAGACCCAGTACTTC.

This clonotype was picked up many times. The gene calls are TRBV13 and TRBJ1-1; D ambiguous. Trimming pared 6 bases from V and 4 bases from J, leaving 15 bases between. There are 14 residues in the CDR3. The germline V gene encodes CDR1 PRHDT and CDR2 FYEKMQ (reference sequence). This CDR3 is CASSFLATFTEAFF. CDR3 DNA sequence: TGTGCCAGCAGTTTCCTTGCGACGTTCACTGAAGCTTTCTTT.

This clonotype was seen many times. This rearrangement joins TRBV30 to TRBJ2-2; D call uncertain. Germline lookup yields CDR1 GTSNPN and CDR2 SVGIG (reference sequence). This CDR3 is 13 amino acids long. Trimming took 3 bases from V and 2 from J, leaving 7 bases between them. The CDR3: CAWRGGNTGELFF. The CDR3, as DNA: TGTGCCTGGAGGGGCGGCAACACCGGGGAGCTGTTTTTT. Supplemented by reference TRBV30 and TRBJ2-2, the full variable domain reads SQTIHQWPATLVQPVGSPLSLECTVEGTSNPNLYWYRQAAGRGLQLLFYSVGIGQISSEVPQNLSASRPQDRQFILSSKKLLLSDSGFYLCAWRGGNTGELFFGEGSRLTVL.

The chain joins TRBV6-1 to TRBJ2-1; the match to TRBD2 covers 7 bases. The CDR3 contains 15 residues. Germline assignment: CDR1 MNHNS and CDR2 SASEGT. V gave up 2 bases and J gave up 8 bases; unmatched junction bases: 9. CDR3 sequence reads: CASSERAGASHEQFF. CDR3 coding DNA: TGTGCCAGCAGTGAAAGGGCGGGAGCCTCCCATGAGCAGTTCTTC.

This clonotype was seen many times. V is TRBV2 and J is TRBJ1-2, with 10 nucleotides matching TRBD1. With V trimmed by 4 bases and J by 5 bases, 1 base remained unmatched. This CDR3 has 13 amino acids. Germline lookup yields CDR1 SNHLY and CDR2 FYNNEI. The CDR3 bases are TGTGCCAGCAGTGCGGGACAGGGGTATGGCTACACCTTC. Translated, it gives CASSAGQGYGYTF.

This clonotype was picked up a small number of times. This chain uses TRBV3-1 with TRBJ1-6; D is possibly TRBD1 (5 bases). This CDR3 comprises 14 residues. Germline lookup yields CDR1 LGHDT and CDR2 YNNKEL (reference sequence). Trimming removed 2 bases at V and 5 bases at J, with 7 bases between. The CDR3 DNA reads TGTGCCAGCAGCCAACAGACAGATAATTCACCCCTCCACTTT. It translates to CASSQQTDNSPLHF.

The V gene is TRBV27, the J gene TRBJ2-7; tentatively, D is TRBD2 (6 bases). Deletions cut 9 bases from V and 4 bases from J, with 19 bases between. Germline V gives CDR1 MNHEY, CDR2 SMNVEV (reference sequence). The CDR3 is 14 amino acids. The CDR3 coding sequence is TGTGCCAGTGCCGAGGCCGGGACTCCTTACGAGCAGTACTTC. This gives the protein CASAEAGTPYEQYF.

This clonotype was counted many times. V gene TRBV28 combines with J gene TRBJ2-7; 10 bases agree with TRBD1. Germline lookup yields CDR1 MDHEN and CDR2 SYDVKM. Trimming removed 6 bases from V and 7 bases from J; junction bases left unmatched: 9. There are 14 residues in the CDR3. In DNA form, the CDR3 reads TGTGCCAGCAGGAGTTCCGGGACAGGGGTAGAGCAGTACTTC. It is translated as CASRSSGTGVEQYF.

This clonotype was seen many times. The chain joins TRBV6-1 to TRBJ2-7; D unresolved. This CDR3 is 13 amino acids long. Germline loops: CDR1 MNHNS, CDR2 SASEGT. V lost 6 bases and J 6 bases, leaving 15 bases between the germline ends. CDR3 in DNA: TGTGCCAGCAGCCCAAAGCGAAGACTCGAGCAGTACTTC. Its protein is CASSPKRRLEQYF.

V and J are TRBV7-9 and TRBJ2-5; no definite D call. Trimming cost V 3 bases and J 5 bases, with 13 bases left between them. There are 14 residues in the CDR3. Germline V gene sequence: CDR1 SEHNR, CDR2 FQNEAQ (reference sequence). Here the CDR3 DNA reads TGTGCCAGCAGCTTGGCTTCCAGCCGGGAGACCCAGTACTTC. This codes for CASSLASSRETQYF.

The chain links TRBV3-1 to TRBJ2-7; D remains ambiguous. CDR1 is LGHDT and CDR2 is YNNKEL in the germline V gene (reference sequence). This CDR3 region has 14 residues. V shed 1 base and J shed 4 bases, with 11 bases lying between them. CDR3 DNA: TGTGCCAGCAGCCAAGCGATAGGGTTGTACGAGCAGTACTTC. It translates to CASSQAIGLYEQYF.

This clonotype came up a few times. The genes are TRBV2 and TRBJ1-5, with 9 positions matching TRBD1. CDR1 is SNHLY, CDR2 FYNNEI, per germline. Unmatched junction bases numbered 10, after V lost 3 bases and J lost 4 bases. The CDR3 sequence is 17 residues long. CDR3 amino acids: CASSDWPTGGKNQPQHF. In DNA form, the CDR3 reads TGTGCCAGCAGTGATTGGCCGACAGGGGGAAAAAATCAGCCCCAGCATTTT.

This clonotype appeared many times. The genes are TRBV2 and TRBJ1-1; 7 bases line up with TRBD1. The germline V gene has CDR1 SNHLY and CDR2 FYNNEI. The V gene end was trimmed by 1 base and the J gene end by 4 bases; junction bases not matched to a gene: 3. The CDR3 extends over 14 amino acids. The CDR3, as DNA: TGTGCCAGCAGTGAAGAGGGGGCGGGCACTGAAGCTTTCTTT. Amino acid sequence: CASSEEGAGTEAFF.

This clonotype occurred many times. The rearrangement links TRBV27 to TRBJ2-2, with TRBD2 matching over 7 bases. V shed 6 bases and J 2 bases; nucleotides not matched to a gene: 12. Germline lookup yields CDR1 MNHEY and CDR2 SMNVEV (reference sequence). This CDR3 comprises 17 residues. The CDR3 sequence is CASSLSSSGPNTGELFF. DNA of the CDR3: TGTGCCAGCAGCCTTTCCTCTAGCGGTCCTAACACCGGGGAGCTGTTTTTT.

In this sample, this clonotype turned up many times. The chain carries TRBV6-2 or TRBV6-3 and TRBJ2-7; D not resolved. The ends were cut back, 0 bases at V and 2 bases at J, with 8 bases in the middle. Germline V lookup: CDR1 MNHEY, CDR2 SVGEGT. The CDR3 has 14 residues. The CDR3 protein is CASSYSPKTYEQYF. The CDR3 coding sequence is TGTGCCAGCAGTTACTCTCCCAAAACCTACGAGCAGTACTTC.

The J gene is TRBJ1-5, the V gene TRBV11-2; weak D call: TRBD1 (5 bases). V lost 1 base, J lost 3 bases, and 13 bases lay in between. The germline CDR1 and CDR2 sequences are SGHAT and FQNNGV. This CDR3 is built from 16 residues. CDR3 in DNA: TGTGCCAGCAGCTTAGTATTTGGACAACCCAATCAGCCCCAGCATTTT. Residues: CASSLVFGQPNQPQHF.

The sample holds many counts of this clonotype. The chain joins TRBV27 to TRBJ1-5, with D possibly TRBD1 on 5 matching bases. The CDR3 has 15 residues. Deletions cut 4 bases from V and 2 bases from J, with 12 bases between. Germline CDR1 MNHEY, CDR2 SMNVEV (reference sequence). The CDR3 DNA reads as TGTGCCAGCAGTTCGGGGGTTGCTGGCAATCAGCCCCAGCATTTT. Encoded protein: CASSSGVAGNQPQHF.

This clonotype was seen at least ten times. The V call is TRBV20-1, the J call TRBJ2-7; a possible D gene is TRBD1 (6 bases). V lost 3 bases, J lost 1 base, and 13 bases lay in between. CDR1 DFQATT and CDR2 SNEGSKA come from the germline V gene (reference sequence). This CDR3 contains 14 residues. CDR3 region: CSARYQGYSYEQYF. CDR3 in DNA: TGCAGTGCTAGGTACCAGGGGTATTCCTACGAGCAGTACTTC.

This clonotype was observed many times. This chain joins TRBV2 and TRBJ2-5; maybe TRBD2 (6 bases). Trimming stripped 4 bases from V and 5 bases from J, with 14 bases between. Germline CDR1 is SNHLY and CDR2 is FYNNEI. The CDR3 covers 14 residues. Here the CDR3 reads CASSGTERVETQYF. The CDR3 nucleotides are TGTGCCAGCAGTGGGACCGAGCGGGTGGAGACCCAGTACTTC.